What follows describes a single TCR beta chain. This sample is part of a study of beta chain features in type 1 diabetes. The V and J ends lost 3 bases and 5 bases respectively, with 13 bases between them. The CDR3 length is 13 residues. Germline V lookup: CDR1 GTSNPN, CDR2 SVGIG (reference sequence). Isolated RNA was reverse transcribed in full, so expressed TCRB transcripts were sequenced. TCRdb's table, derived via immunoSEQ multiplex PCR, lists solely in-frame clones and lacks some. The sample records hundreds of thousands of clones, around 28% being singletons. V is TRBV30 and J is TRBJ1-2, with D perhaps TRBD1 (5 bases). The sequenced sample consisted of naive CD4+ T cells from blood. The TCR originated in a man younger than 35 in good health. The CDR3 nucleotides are TGTGCCTGGAGACCACCCCGGGGGTATGGCTACACCTTC. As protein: CAWRPPRGYGYTF.